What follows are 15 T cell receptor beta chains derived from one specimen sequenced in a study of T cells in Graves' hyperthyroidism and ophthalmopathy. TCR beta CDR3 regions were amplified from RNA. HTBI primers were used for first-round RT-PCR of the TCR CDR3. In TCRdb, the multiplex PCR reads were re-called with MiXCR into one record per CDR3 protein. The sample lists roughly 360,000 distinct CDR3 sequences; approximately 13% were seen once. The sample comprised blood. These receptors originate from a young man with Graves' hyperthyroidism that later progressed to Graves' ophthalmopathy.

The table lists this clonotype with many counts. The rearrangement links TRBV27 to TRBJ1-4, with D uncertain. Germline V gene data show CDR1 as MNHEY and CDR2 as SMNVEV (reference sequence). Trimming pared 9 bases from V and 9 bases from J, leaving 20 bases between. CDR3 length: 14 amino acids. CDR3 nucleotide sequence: TGTGCCAGTAGCTCGGACCCCGAGATGAAAAAACTGTTTTTT. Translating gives CASSSDPEMKKLFF. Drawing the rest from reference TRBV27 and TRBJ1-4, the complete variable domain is EAQVTQNPRYLITVTGKKLTVTCSQNMNHEYMSWYRQDPGLGLRQIYYSMNVEVTDKGDVPEGYKVSRKEKRNFPLILESPSPNQTSLYFCASSSDPEMKKLFFGSGTQLSVL.

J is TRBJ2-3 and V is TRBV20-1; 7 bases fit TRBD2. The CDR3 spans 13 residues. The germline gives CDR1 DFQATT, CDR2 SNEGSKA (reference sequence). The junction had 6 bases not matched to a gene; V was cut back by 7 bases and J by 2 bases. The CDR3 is CSVSGLNTDTQYF. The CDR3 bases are TGCAGTGTTTCGGGACTAAACACAGATACGCAGTATTTT.

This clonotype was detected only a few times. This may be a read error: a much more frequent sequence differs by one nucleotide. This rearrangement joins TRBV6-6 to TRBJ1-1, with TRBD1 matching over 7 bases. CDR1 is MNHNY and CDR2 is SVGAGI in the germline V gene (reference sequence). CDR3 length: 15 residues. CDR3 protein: CASSYSSRGNAEAFF. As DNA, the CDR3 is TGTGCCAGCAGTTACTCGTCCAGGGGGAACGCTGAAGCTTTCTTT.

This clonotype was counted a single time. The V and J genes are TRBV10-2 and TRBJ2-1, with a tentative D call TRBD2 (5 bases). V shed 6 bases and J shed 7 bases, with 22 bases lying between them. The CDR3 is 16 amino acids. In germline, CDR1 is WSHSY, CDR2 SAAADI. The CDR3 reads CASSGVSGVTRNEQFF. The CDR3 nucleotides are TGCGCCAGCAGCGGCGTCTCCGGGGTAACTCGGAATGAGCAGTTCTTC.

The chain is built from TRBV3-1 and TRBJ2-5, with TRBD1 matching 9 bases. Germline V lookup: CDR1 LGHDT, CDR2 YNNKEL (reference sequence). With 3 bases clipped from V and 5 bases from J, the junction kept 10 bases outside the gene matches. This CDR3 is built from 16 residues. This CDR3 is CASSHHTGGQTETQYF. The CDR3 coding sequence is TGTGCCAGCAGCCACCATACAGGGGGCCAAACGGAGACCCAGTACTTC.

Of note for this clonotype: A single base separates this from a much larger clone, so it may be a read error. Here the CDR3 DNA reads TGTGCCAGCTCATCAAGGGGGTCAGCCACAGATACGCAGTATTTT. Translating gives CASSSRGSATDTQYF. The chain carries TRBV18 and TRBJ2-3; D is perhaps TRBD1 (6 bases). Trimming shortened V by 5 bases and J by 2 bases, and 14 bases separated the two germline ends. This CDR3 region has 15 residues. Germline loops: CDR1 KGHSH, CDR2 LQKENI.

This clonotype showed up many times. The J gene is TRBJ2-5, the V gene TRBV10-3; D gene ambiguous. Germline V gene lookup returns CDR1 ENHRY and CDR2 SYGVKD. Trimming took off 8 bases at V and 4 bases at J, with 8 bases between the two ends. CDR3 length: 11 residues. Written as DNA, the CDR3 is TGTGCCATCTCTAGTGGAGAGACCCAGTACTTC. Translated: CAISSGETQYF.

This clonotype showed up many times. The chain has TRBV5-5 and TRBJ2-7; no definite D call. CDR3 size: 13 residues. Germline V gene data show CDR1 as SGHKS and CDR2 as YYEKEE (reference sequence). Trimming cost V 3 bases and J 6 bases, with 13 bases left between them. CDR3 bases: TGTGCCAGCAGCTACATGCACGGTGGCGAGCAGTACTTC. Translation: CASSYMHGGEQYF.

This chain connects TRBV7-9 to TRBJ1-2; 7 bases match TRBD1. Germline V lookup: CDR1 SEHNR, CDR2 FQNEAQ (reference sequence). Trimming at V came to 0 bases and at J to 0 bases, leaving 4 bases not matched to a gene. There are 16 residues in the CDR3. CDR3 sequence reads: CASSLAGTATNYGYTF. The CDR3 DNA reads TGTGCCAGCAGCTTAGCCGGGACAGCGACTAACTATGGCTACACCTTC.

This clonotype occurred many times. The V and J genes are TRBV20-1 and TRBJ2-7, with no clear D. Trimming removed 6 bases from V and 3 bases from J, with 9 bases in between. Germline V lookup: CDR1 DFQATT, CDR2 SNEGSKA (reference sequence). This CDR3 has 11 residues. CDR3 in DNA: TGCAGTGCCAACAGCCTCTACGAGCAGTACTTC. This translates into CSANSLYEQYF.

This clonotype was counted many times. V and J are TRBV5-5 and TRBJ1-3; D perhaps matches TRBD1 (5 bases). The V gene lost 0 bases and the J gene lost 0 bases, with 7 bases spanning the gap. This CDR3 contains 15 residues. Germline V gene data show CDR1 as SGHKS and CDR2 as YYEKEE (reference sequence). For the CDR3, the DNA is TGTGCCAGCAGCTTGGGACAGACCTCTGGAAACACCATATATTTT. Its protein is CASSLGQTSGNTIYF. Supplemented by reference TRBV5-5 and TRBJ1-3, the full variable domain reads DAGVTQSPTHLIKTRGQQVTLRCSPISGHKSVSWYQQVLGQGPQFIFQYYEKEERGRGNFPDRFSARQFPNYSSELNVNALLLGDSALYLCASSLGQTSGNTIYFGEGSWLTVV.

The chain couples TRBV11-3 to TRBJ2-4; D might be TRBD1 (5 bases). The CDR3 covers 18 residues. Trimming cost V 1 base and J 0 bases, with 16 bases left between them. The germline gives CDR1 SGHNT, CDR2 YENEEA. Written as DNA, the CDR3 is TGTGCCAGCAGCTTAGGGCAGGGTGGCAGTCTAGCCAAAAACATTCAGTACTTC. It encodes CASSLGQGGSLAKNIQYF.

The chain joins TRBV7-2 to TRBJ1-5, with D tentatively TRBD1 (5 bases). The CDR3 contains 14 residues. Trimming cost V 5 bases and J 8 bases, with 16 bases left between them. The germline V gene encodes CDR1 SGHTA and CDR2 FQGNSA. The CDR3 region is CASSSITGGEPQHF. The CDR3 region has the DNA TGTGCCAGCAGCAGTATAACCGGGGGTGAGCCCCAGCATTTT.

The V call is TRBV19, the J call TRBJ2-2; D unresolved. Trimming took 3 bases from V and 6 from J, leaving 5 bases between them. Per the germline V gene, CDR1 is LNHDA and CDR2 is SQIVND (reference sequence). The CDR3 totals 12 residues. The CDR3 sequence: CASSISPGELFF. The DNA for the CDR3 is TGTGCCAGTAGTATCTCGCCCGGGGAGCTGTTTTTT.

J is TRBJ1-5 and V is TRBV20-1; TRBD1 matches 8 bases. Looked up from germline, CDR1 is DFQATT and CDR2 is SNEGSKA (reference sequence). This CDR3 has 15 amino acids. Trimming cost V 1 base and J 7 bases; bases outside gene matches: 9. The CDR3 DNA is TGCAGTGCTAGAGGCGACAGGGGTTCAGGACAGCCCCAGCATTTT. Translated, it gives CSARGDRGSGQPQHF.